Below, one TCR beta chain is given with its context. There are 14 residues in the CDR3. V gave up 1 base and J gave up 9 bases, with 15 bases separating them. Germline V gene sequence: CDR1 SGHTA, CDR2 FQGNSA. The data originate from a study of blood T cell repertoires in COVID-19. Study-wide background: The cDNA or gDNA used as material had been derived from T cells, B-cell-depleted T cells, or PBMCs.

Libraries were prepared by immunoSEQ multiplex PCR; TCRdb keeps only in-frame clonotypes and omits some of them. The sample lists more than 250,000 clones; around 88% were seen once. The cohort comprised adults aged 18 to 89 years residing in about 25 US areas. This sequence originates from a woman aged 40 to 50 who had recovered from COVID-19. Source material: PBMCs or T cells enriched from blood (not recorded which). The V and J genes are TRBV7-2 and TRBJ2-5; the D gene is possibly TRBD2 (6 bases). The CDR3 is CASSLESGRLAQYF. CDR3 DNA: TGTGCCAGCAGCTTAGAATCAGGGAGGTTAGCCCAGTACTTC.